This TCR beta chain was obtained from a study of beta chain features in type 1 diabetes. Study conclusions and caveats: The cDNA sequencing approach could over-represent high-TCR-expressing cells. Comparison showed that naive, central memory and Treg TCRB repertoires appeared more similar among patients than among healthy donors. All four CD4+ subsets of Type 1 diabetes patients contained TCRB CDR3s that were moderately but significantly shorter.

Donors underwent one heparinised blood draw, about 120 mL on average. Sorted cells reached over 95% purity in every population. Sequenced material consisted of expressed TCRB transcripts (all of the isolated RNA was reverse transcribed). Clones were read by immunoSEQ multiplex PCR, and TCRdb kept only the in-frame ones, dropping some. The sample lists 130,000 to 150,000 clones, about an eighth occurring once. V lost 3 bases, J lost 9 bases, and 16 bases lay in between. Germline CDR1 reads SGDLS; CDR2 reads YYNGEE. There are 15 residues in the CDR3. Regarding this clone: Its antigen is unknown.

The TCR was taken from a man aged 18 to 29 with type 1 diabetes. The rearrangement links TRBV9 to TRBJ1-6, with D perhaps matching TRBD1 (6 bases). The source material was central memory CD4+ T cells from blood. CDR3 in amino acids: CASSEGDTRGSPLHF. For the CDR3, the DNA is TGTGCCAGCAGCGAGGGGGACACCCGCGGTTCACCCCTCCACTTT.